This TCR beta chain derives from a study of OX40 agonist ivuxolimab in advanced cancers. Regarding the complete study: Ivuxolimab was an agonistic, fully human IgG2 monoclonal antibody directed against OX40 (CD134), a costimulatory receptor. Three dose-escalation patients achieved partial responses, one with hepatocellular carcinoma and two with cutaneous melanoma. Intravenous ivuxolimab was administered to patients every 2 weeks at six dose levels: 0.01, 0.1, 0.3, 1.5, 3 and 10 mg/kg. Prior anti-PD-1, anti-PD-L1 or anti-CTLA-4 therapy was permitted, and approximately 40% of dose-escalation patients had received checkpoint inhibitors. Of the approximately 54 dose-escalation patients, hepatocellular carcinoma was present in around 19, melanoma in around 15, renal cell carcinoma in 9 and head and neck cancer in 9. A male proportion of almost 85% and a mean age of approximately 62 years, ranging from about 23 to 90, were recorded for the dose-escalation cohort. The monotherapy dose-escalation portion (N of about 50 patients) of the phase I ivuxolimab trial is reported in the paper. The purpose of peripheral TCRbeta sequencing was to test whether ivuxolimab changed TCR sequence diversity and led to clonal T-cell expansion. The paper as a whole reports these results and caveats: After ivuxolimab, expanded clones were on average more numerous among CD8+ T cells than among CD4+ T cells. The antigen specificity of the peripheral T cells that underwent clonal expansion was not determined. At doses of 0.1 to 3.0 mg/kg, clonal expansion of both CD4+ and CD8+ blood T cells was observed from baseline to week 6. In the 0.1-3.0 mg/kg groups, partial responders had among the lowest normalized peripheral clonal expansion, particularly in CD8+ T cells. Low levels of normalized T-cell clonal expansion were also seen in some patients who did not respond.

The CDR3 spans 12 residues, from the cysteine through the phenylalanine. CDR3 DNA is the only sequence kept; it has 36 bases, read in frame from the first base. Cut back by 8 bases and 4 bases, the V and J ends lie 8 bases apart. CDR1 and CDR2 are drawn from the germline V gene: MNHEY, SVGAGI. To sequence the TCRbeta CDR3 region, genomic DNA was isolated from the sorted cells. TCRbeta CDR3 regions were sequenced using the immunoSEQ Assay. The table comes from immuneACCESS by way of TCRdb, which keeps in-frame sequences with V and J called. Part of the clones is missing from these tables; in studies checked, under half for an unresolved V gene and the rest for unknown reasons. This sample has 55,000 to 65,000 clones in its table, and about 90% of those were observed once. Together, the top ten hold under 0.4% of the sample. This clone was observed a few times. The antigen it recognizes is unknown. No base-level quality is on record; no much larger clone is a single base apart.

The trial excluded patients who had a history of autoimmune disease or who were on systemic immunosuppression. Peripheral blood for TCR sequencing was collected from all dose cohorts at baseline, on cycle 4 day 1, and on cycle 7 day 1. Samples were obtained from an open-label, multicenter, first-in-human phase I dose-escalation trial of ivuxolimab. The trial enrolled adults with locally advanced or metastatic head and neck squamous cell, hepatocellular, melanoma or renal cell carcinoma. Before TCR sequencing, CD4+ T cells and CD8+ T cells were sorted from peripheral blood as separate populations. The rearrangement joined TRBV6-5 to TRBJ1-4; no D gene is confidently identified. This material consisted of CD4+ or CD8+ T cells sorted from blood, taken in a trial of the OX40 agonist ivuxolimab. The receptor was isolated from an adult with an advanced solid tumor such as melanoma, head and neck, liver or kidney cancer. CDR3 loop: CASGEHNEKLFF. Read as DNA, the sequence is TGTGCCAGCGGAGAGCATAATGAAAAACTGTTTTTT.